The T cell receptor beta chain under discussion was sequenced for a study of Tregs in tolerant kidney transplant recipients. Overall study findings and caveats: Biological reproducibility was not directly addressed, but technical replication error appeared minimal.

The method was immunoSEQ multiplex PCR; TCRdb's version includes in-frame clones alone and lacks a portion of them. This table has 35,000 to 55,000 clones, less than 95% appearing once. CDR1 and CDR2 (germline): SGHAT, FQNNGV. Unmatched junction bases numbered 7, after V lost 5 bases and J lost 5 bases. The CDR3 totals 16 residues. With regard to this clone: Its antigen is as yet unknown.

CD4+CD25+CD127- Tregs, CD4+CD25- non-Tregs, CD4 and CD8 cells were sorted. This receptor was obtained from a human donor in good health. The genes are TRBV11-2 and TRBJ2-7; 15 bases agree with TRBD2. Sequencing was carried out using Tregs from blood. CDR3 coding DNA: TGTGCCAGCAGCCGGACTAGCGGGAGGGCCAGGGACGAGCAGTACTTC. It codes for CASSRTSGRARDEQYF.